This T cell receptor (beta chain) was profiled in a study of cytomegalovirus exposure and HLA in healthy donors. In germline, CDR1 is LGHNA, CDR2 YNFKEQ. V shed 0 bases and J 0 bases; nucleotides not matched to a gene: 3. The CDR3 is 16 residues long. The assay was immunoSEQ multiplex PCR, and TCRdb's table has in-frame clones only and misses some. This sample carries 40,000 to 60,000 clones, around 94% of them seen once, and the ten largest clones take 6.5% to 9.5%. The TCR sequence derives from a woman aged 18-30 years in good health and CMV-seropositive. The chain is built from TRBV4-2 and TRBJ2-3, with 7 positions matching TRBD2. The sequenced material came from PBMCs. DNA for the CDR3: TGTGCCAGCAGCCAAGATGCTAGCGGTAGCACAGATACGCAGTATTTT. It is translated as CASSQDASGSTDTQYF.